The next 11 T cell receptor beta chains were all read from a single sample in a study of OX40 agonist ivuxolimab in advanced cancers. TCRdb keeps only in-frame clones here, not all; method: immunoSEQ multiplex PCR. The sample contains tens of thousands of clones, roughly three quarters of which appear only once. Specimen: CD4+ or CD8+ T cells sorted from blood, collected in a trial of the OX40 agonist ivuxolimab. The source is an adult with an advanced solid tumor such as melanoma, head and neck, liver or kidney cancer.

V usage is TRBV7-9 and J usage is TRBJ1-1; D is uncertain. This CDR3 is 14 amino acids long. Trimming stripped 1 base from V and 0 bases from J, with 6 bases between. Germline V gives CDR1 SEHNR, CDR2 FQNEAQ (reference sequence). Written as DNA, the CDR3 is TGTGCCAGCAGCTTAGGGCTCCTGAACACTGAAGCTTTCTTT. Amino acids: CASSLGLLNTEAFF.

V and J are TRBV5-4 and TRBJ1-6; D remains unclear. V was trimmed by 0 bases and J by 6 bases, leaving 10 bases between them. The CDR3 totals 15 residues. Germline V gives CDR1 SGHNT, CDR2 YYREEE (reference sequence). CDR3 protein: CASSLEDQTNSPLHF. CDR3 nucleotides: TGTGCCAGCAGCTTGGAGGACCAGACTAATTCACCCCTCCACTTT.

The chain couples TRBV2 to TRBJ2-2; D ambiguous. In germline, CDR1 is SNHLY, CDR2 FYNNEI. V gave up 2 bases and J gave up 8 bases, with 18 bases separating them. CDR3 length equals 16 residues. The CDR3 region is CASSERAATQLGELFF. The CDR3, as DNA: TGTGCCAGCAGTGAACGGGCCGCGACCCAGCTGGGGGAGCTGTTTTTT.

CDR3: CASSRDIIYQPQHF. The CDR3 region has the DNA TGTGCCAGCTCCCGGGACATCATATATCAGCCCCAGCATTTT. The chain is built from TRBV6-1 and TRBJ1-5; tentative D call: TRBD1 (6 bases). Germline V lookup: CDR1 MNHNS, CDR2 SASEGT. Trimming left V 8 bases short and J 5 bases short, with 16 bases between. The CDR3 extends over 14 amino acids.

The chain is built from TRBV10-2 and TRBJ1-5; TRBD1 might be the D (5 bases). Trimming cost V 6 bases and J 7 bases, with 19 bases left between them. There are 15 residues in the CDR3. The V gene's germline CDR1 is WSHSY and CDR2 SAAADI. The chain's CDR3 is CASRRSRVDGQPQHF. The CDR3 DNA reads TGCGCCAGCAGACGAAGCAGGGTGGATGGGCAGCCCCAGCATTTT.

The chain has TRBV2 and TRBJ1-2; D not resolved. There are 15 residues in the CDR3. V was cut by 4 bases and J by 4 bases, with 16 bases left in between. The V gene's germline CDR1 is SNHLY and CDR2 FYNNEI. The CDR3 loop is CASSVYSGNGYGYTF. In DNA form, the CDR3 reads TGTGCCAGCAGTGTCTATAGCGGGAATGGCTATGGCTACACCTTC.

The chain recombines TRBV18 with TRBJ2-3; D perhaps matches TRBD1 (5 bases). This CDR3 is built from 13 residues. CDR1 and CDR2 from the germline V gene are KGHSH and LQKENI. Trimming removed 3 bases from V and 4 bases from J, with 8 bases in between. CDR3 region: CASSPRAPDTQYF. Here the CDR3 DNA reads TGTGCCAGCTCACCCAGGGCGCCAGATACGCAGTATTTT.

The rearrangement links TRBV5-5 to TRBJ1-2; 7 nucleotides match TRBD1. The CDR3 loop spans 15 amino acids. The trim removed 0 bases at V and 5 bases at J, leaving 7 bases unmatched. Germline V gives CDR1 SGHKS, CDR2 YYEKEE (reference sequence). The CDR3 loop is CASSLVGGQSYGYTF. For the CDR3, the DNA is TGTGCCAGCAGCTTGGTGGGGGGACAGAGTTATGGCTACACCTTC.

The chain links TRBV7-2 to TRBJ2-7; 9 bases align to TRBD2. In germline, CDR1 is SGHTA, CDR2 FQGNSA. The V segment lost 2 bases and the J segment 10 bases; nucleotides outside the gene matches: 12. This CDR3 is 15 amino acids long. CDR3 nucleotides: TGTGCCAGCAGCTTAACGGCGGGAGGGCCGGGTATCCAGTACTTC. Protein: CASSLTAGGPGIQYF.

The rearrangement links TRBV28 to TRBJ1-5; D remains unclear. Germline CDR1 is MDHEN and CDR2 is SYDVKM. CDR3 length: 16 amino acids. Trimming removed 4 bases from V and 3 bases from J, with 16 bases in between. This CDR3 reads CASSSSTAQYNQPQHF. CDR3 in DNA: TGTGCCAGCAGTTCCTCGACGGCCCAATACAATCAGCCCCAGCATTTT.

The rearrangement links TRBV5-1 to TRBJ2-2, with D unclear. The CDR3 has 16 residues. The V end lost 0 bases, the J end lost 1 base, and 10 bases lay between the germline ends. The germline gives CDR1 SGHRS, CDR2 YFSETQ. The CDR3, as DNA: TGCGCCAGCAGCTTGGTACCTATAGGGAACACCGGGGAGCTGTTTTTT. As protein: CASSLVPIGNTGELFF.